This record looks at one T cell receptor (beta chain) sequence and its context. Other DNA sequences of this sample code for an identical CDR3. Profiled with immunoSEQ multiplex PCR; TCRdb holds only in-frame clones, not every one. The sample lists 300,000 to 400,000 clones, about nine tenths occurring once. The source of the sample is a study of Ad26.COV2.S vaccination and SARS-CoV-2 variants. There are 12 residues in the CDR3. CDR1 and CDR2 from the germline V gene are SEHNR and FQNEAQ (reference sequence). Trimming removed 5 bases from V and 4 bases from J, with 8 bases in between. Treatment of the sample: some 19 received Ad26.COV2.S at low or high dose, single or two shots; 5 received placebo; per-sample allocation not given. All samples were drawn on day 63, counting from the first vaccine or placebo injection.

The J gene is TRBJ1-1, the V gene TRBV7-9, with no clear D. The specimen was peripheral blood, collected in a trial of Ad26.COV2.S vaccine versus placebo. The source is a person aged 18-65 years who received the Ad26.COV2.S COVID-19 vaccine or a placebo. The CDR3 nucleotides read TGTGCCAGCAGCCCCGCAGGCACTGAAGCTTTCTTT. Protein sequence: CASSPAGTEAFF.